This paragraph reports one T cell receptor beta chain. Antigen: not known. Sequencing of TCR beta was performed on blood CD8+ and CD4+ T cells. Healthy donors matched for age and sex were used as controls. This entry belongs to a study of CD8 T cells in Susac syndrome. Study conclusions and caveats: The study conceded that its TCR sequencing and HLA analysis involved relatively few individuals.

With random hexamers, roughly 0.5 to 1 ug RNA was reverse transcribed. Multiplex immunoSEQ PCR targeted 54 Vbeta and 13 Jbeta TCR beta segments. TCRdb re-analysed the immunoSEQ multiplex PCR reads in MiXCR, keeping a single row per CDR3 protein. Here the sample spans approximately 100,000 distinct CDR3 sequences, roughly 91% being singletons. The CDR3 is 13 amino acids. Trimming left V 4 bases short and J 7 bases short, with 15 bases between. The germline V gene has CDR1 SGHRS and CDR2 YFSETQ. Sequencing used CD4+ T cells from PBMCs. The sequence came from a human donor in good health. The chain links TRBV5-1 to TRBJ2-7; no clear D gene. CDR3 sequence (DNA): TGCGCCAGCAGCCCAGACACCGTCCGGGAGCAGTACTTC. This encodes CASSPDTVREQYF.